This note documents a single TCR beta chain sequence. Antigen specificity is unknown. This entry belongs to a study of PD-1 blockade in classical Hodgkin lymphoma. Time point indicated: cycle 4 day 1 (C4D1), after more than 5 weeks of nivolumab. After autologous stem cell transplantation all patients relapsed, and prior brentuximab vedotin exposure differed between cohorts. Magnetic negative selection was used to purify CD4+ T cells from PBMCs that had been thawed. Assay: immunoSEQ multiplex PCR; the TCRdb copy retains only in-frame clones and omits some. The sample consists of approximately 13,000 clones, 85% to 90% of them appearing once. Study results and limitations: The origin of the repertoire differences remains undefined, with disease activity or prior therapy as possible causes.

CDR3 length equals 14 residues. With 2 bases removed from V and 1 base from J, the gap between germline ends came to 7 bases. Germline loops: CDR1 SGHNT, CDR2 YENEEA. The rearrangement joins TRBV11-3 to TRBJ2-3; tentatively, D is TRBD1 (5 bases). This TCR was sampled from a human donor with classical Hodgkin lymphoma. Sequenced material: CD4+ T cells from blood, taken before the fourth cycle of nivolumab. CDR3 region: CASSLQGRTDTQYF. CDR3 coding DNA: TGTGCCAGCAGCTTACAGGGCCGCACAGATACGCAGTATTTT.